This T cell receptor beta chain was recorded in a study of human T cells and chemical hapten exposure. TCRdb re-derived calls from the RACE reads in MiXCR, one entry per CDR3 protein. Of 300,000 to 450,000 distinct CDR3 sequences in the sample, roughly 5% were seen once. The germline gives CDR1 DFQATT, CDR2 SNEGSKA (reference sequence). The CDR3 totals 14 residues. V was cut by 6 bases and J by 0 bases, with 12 bases left in between. Time point here: pre-sensitization, week 0. Treatment given: therapeutic diphenylcyclopropenone sensitization with weekly scalp DPC. This clonotype came up a few times. This sample comprised whole blood, obtained in connection with sensitization to the hapten diphenylcyclopropenone (DPC). The rearrangement links TRBV20-1 to TRBJ1-3; D possibly corresponds to TRBD1 (5 bases). The source of this sequence is a woman aged 50 to 60 with alopecia areata. Some clones in this sample may be carry-over from other donors' samples. The CDR3, as DNA: TGCAGTGCCTGGGGGTTTTCCTCTGGAAACACCATATATTTT. Its protein product is CSAWGFSSGNTIYF.